This T cell receptor (beta chain) comes out of a study of T cells in localized non-small cell lung cancer. Notes on the study in general: Greater blood T cell density accompanied longer overall survival. Exceeding tumor, uninvolved adjacent lung had the highest T cell clonality. Appearing in adjacent lung were a median about 59 of the top 100 tumor clones.

Method: immunoSEQ multiplex PCR; TCRdb's copy keeps in-frame clones and lacks some. The profile covers under 70,000 clones, with approximately 90% appearing a single time and approximately 5.2% taken by the ten largest. Of note for this clone: The antigen remains undetermined.

The V end was cut by 5 bases, the J end by 2 bases, with 7 bases between. The length of the CDR3 is 13 residues. Germline assignment: CDR1 SEHNR and CDR2 FQNEAQ (reference sequence). The specimen was peripheral blood, collected before any cancer treatment. This TCR was recovered from a woman aged 40-69 years with stage I lung adenocarcinoma. This chain uses TRBV7-9 with TRBJ1-5; possible D gene TRBD1, 6 bases. The CDR3 here is CASSPGGNQPQHF. The CDR3, as DNA: TGTGCCAGCAGCCCAGGGGGCAATCAGCCCCAGCATTTT.